This passage covers 18 T cell receptor beta chains from one sample sequenced in a study of blood T cells in healthy people across ages. A second PCR of about 7 to 12 cycles used a sample-barcoded 5' primer and a J-beta primer mix. TCRdb itself ran the 5' RACE reads through MiXCR, one entry per CDR3 protein. There are some 1.5 million distinct CDR3 sequences in the sample; about 42% occur only once, and around 4% lies in the top ten. Sequencing used blood. The receptors shown here come from a woman younger than 30 in good health.

In this sample, this clonotype turned up a few times. The V call is TRBV14, the J call TRBJ1-1; D ambiguous. Germline V gives CDR1 SGHDN, CDR2 FVKESK. The V gene lost 0 bases and the J gene lost 4 bases, with 6 bases spanning the gap. The CDR3 runs 13 residues. The CDR3 bases are TGTGCCAGCAGCCAAGACGAGATCACTGAAGCTTTCTTT. It encodes CASSQDEITEAFF.

This clonotype was recorded at least ten times. CDR3 region: CASSDSGGFGTDTQYF. The CDR3 DNA reads TGTGCCAGCAGTGACTCGGGAGGGTTTGGCACAGATACGCAGTATTTT. The chain is built from TRBV6-4 and TRBJ2-3; TRBD2 matches at 7 bases. The CDR3 is made up of 16 amino acids. Germline CDR1 is MRHNA and CDR2 is SNTAGT. V lost 0 bases, J lost 1 base, and 4 bases stayed unmatched.

In this sample, this clonotype turned up a few times. J is TRBJ2-1 and V is TRBV7-9, with TRBD2 identical over 8 bases. The CDR3 length is 14 residues. The J segment lost 9 bases and the V segment lost 4 bases, leaving 8 bases of the junction unmatched. Germline values: CDR1 SEHNR, CDR2 FQNEAQ (reference sequence). As DNA, the CDR3 is TGTGCCAGCAGCTCCACAAGCGGGAGAGGTGAGCAGTTCTTC. This sequence encodes CASSSTSGRGEQFF.

The chain couples TRBV6-1 to TRBJ2-5, with 11 nucleotides matching TRBD2. The J call may be faulty, since TRBJ2-7 better matches the DNA end. Germline CDR1 and CDR2: MNHNS and SASEGT. This CDR3 comprises 16 residues. CDR3 bases: TGTGCCAGCAGTGATAATCTAGCGGGAGGTTCCTACGAGCAGTACTTC. It is translated as CASSDNLAGGSYEQYF.

V is TRBV12-3 or TRBV12-4 and J is TRBJ2-5; D gene ambiguous. There are 14 residues in the CDR3. Trimming pared 3 bases from V and 2 bases from J, leaving 10 bases between. The CDR3 region is CASSFEAAQETQYF. The CDR3 DNA reads as TGTGCCAGCAGTTTTGAGGCAGCTCAAGAGACCCAGTACTTC.

This clonotype was found a few times. The genes are TRBV7-2 and TRBJ2-7; the D is unclear. Germline CDR1 reads SGHTA; CDR2 reads FQGNSA. This CDR3 spans 13 amino acids. Trimming left V 1 base short and J 10 bases short, with 14 bases between. The CDR3 here is CASSLVSGEAQYF. The CDR3 DNA sequence: TGTGCCAGCAGCTTAGTTTCCGGTGAAGCTCAGTACTTC. The whole variable domain, remainder taken from reference TRBV7-2 and TRBJ2-7, is GAGVSQSPSNKVTEKGKDVELRCDPISGHTALYWYRQSLGQGLEFLIYFQGNSAPDKSGLPSDRFSAERTGGSVSTLTIQRTQQEDSAVYLCASSLVSGEAQYFGPGTRLTVT.

This clonotype came up a few times. The chain recombines TRBV20-1 with TRBJ1-6, with 7 bases that match TRBD1. The CDR3 has 16 amino acids. J lost 7 bases, V lost 0 bases, and 9 bases had no gene match. Per germline, CDR1 DFQATT and CDR2 SNEGSKA (reference sequence). The CDR3 loop reads CSARDRVGTENSPLHF. Here the CDR3 DNA reads TGCAGTGCTAGAGACCGCGTCGGGACAGAAAATTCACCCCTCCACTTT.

This chain uses TRBV7-9 with TRBJ2-1, with D possibly TRBD2 on 5 matching bases. V shed 0 bases and J shed 2 bases, with 8 bases lying between them. This CDR3 has 15 amino acids. Germline-derived CDR1 and CDR2 are SEHNR and FQNEAQ (reference sequence). In DNA form, the CDR3 reads TGTGCCAGCAGCTTAGCGCGGGCTCCCTACAATGAGCAGTTCTTC. Encoded protein: CASSLARAPYNEQFF.

This chain joins TRBV11-2 and TRBJ2-3; 9 positions match TRBD1. Unmatched junction bases numbered 2, after V lost 3 bases and J lost 1 base. The CDR3 covers 15 residues. The germline CDR1 and CDR2 sequences are SGHAT and FQNNGV. The CDR3, as DNA: TGTGCCAGCAGCTTTACAGGGGGCGGCACAGATACGCAGTATTTT. This sequence encodes CASSFTGGGTDTQYF.

The chain employs TRBV28 and TRBJ2-1, with D possibly being TRBD2 (6 bases). V was cut by 6 bases and J by 10 bases, with 13 bases left in between. The CDR3 is 12 amino acids. Germline lookup yields CDR1 MDHEN and CDR2 SYDVKM. The CDR3 protein is CASRTRLGEQFF. The CDR3 DNA follows: TGTGCCAGCAGGACCAGACTAGGCGAGCAGTTCTTC.

The chain recombines TRBV6-5 with TRBJ2-7; D perhaps matches TRBD2 (6 bases). CDR1 and CDR2 from the germline V gene are MNHEY and SVGAGI. CDR3 length equals 14 residues. V gave up 5 bases and J gave up 6 bases, with 17 bases separating them. CDR3 region: CASSDGGDRSEQYF. For the CDR3, the DNA is TGTGCCAGCAGTGACGGAGGGGATCGCTCCGAGCAGTACTTC.

This CDR3 reads CAVTAAEYQETQYF. Written as DNA, the CDR3 is TGTGCTGTCACGGCAGCCGAGTACCAAGAGACCCAGTACTTC. The genes are TRBV28 and TRBJ2-5; D call uncertain. Per the germline V gene, CDR1 is MDHEN and CDR2 is SYDVKM. CDR3 length: 14 amino acids.

This clonotype was seen a few times. A junction end diverges from the germline sequence, so it may reflect a read error. The chain couples TRBV5-1 to TRBJ2-3; 11 bases match TRBD2. CDR1 and CDR2 (germline): SGHRS, YFSETQ. CDR3 size: 16 residues. In DNA, the CDR3 is TGCGCCAGCAGCTCGACTAGCGGGGCAAACACAGATACGCGGTATTTT. This translates into CASSSTSGANTDTRYF. Drawing the rest from reference TRBV5-1 and TRBJ2-3, the complete variable domain is KAGVTQTPRYLIKTRGQQVTLSCSPISGHRSVSWYQQTPGQGLQFLFEYFSETQRNKGNFPGRFSGRQFSNSRSEMNVSTLELGDSALYLCASSSTSGANTDTRYFGPGTRLTVL.

The V gene is TRBV7-9, the J gene TRBJ1-4; no clear D. Trimming left V 6 bases short and J 7 bases short, with 21 bases between. CDR1 is SEHNR, CDR2 FQNEAQ, per germline (reference sequence). This CDR3 has 16 amino acids. DNA of the CDR3: TGTGCCAGCAGTCTCCCCACGGCCGAGCCTGGTGAAAAACTGTTTTTT. Translating gives CASSLPTAEPGEKLFF.

This clonotype has a handful of counts. The chain is built from TRBV6-5 and TRBJ2-1, with TRBD1 as a possible D gene (6 bases). The ends were cut back, 6 bases at V and 4 bases at J, with 16 bases in the middle. The CDR3 contains 15 residues. Per germline, CDR1 MNHEY and CDR2 SVGAGI. CDR3 sequence (DNA): TGTGCCAGCAGCCTAATCAGGGGTTTATACAATGAGCAGTTCTTC. Translation: CASSLIRGLYNEQFF.

This clonotype came up a few times. This sequence joins TRBV6-1 and TRBJ1-5; D perhaps matches TRBD1 (5 bases). V lost 10 bases and J 2 bases, leaving 9 bases between the germline ends. The CDR3 is 12 residues long. Germline CDR1 reads MNHNS; CDR2 reads SASEGT. Here the CDR3 reads CATWDGNQPQHF. DNA for the CDR3: TGTGCCACCTGGGACGGCAATCAGCCCCAGCATTTT.

The chain uses TRBV20-1 and TRBJ1-4; no reliable D call. The CDR3 extends over 14 amino acids. CDR1 and CDR2 (germline): DFQATT, SNEGSKA (reference sequence). Trimming left V 5 bases short and J 8 bases short, with 18 bases between. CDR3 sequence reads: CSAVSPGVKEKLFF. The CDR3 region has the DNA TGCAGTGCTGTGTCCCCCGGTGTAAAGGAAAAACTGTTTTTT.

A few counts support this clonotype. The chain combines TRBV4-1 with TRBJ2-4; D gene unclear. Per germline, CDR1 MGHRA and CDR2 YSYEKL. The CDR3 runs 14 residues. Trimming left V 1 base short and J 8 bases short, with 12 bases between. The CDR3 sequence is CASSQAPNFHIQYF. The CDR3 region has the DNA TGCGCCAGCAGCCAAGCGCCCAATTTTCACATTCAGTACTTC.